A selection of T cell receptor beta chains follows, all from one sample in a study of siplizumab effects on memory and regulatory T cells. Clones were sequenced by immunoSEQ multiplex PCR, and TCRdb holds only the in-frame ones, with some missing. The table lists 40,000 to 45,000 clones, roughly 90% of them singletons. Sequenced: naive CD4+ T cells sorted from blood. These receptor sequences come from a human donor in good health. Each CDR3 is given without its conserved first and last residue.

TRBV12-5,ASEGPPGELF
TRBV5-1,ASHSGAAGELF
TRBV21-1,ASSPGTEAF
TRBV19,ASSTLAGGPYEQY
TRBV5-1,ASVKGQVTDTQY
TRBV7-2,ASSPPGSYYEQY
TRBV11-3,ASSLGVTSYNEQF
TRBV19,ASSKGTRETQY
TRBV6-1,ASTGTSFSYEQY
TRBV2,ASSAPNQPQH
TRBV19,ASVQKWRGQPQH
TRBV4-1,ASSQVVWVRSNEQF
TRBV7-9,ASSLVGSWGETQY
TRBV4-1,ASSHLYKGPNTEAF
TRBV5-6,ASSRWRGVAEHGYT
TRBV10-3,AISEWGGTYEQY
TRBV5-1,ASSLARGQQTNEKLF
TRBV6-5,ASSYLQGRGNTIY
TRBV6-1,ASLKVYGYT
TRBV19,ASDDGRWQPQH
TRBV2,ASSVSQQGANEQF
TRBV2,ASILTGMDEQF
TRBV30,AWGETMLRNTEAF
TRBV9,ASSTTPGDTQY
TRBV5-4,ASSFVGANVLT
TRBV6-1,ASSEYWGYYEQY
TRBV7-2,ASSYGPGGETQY
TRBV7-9,ASSPRVTGANVLT
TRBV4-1,ASSPVGTANEKLF
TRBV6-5,ASSYSLGNLAYGYT
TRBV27,ASSFGGKTSNQPQH
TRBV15,ATSRGVPSDSTYNEQF
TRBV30,ACGEMRKDTEAF
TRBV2,ASSWTGAPNEQF
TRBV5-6,ASSLRGLYGYT
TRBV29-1,SGENYREGYLWDSPLH
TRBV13,ASRPTPNSYEQY